This T cell receptor beta chain was sequenced in a study of shared clonotypes between healthy human individuals. Whole-study findings and limits: Generation probabilities of non-shared clonotypes were lower (relative to those shared by all four donors). About 5% of naive CD4 clonotypes were shared across a few donors.

As concerns this clone: Its antigen remains unknown.

Only in-frame clones appear in the TCRdb table, and some are missing; sequencing was by immunoSEQ multiplex PCR. Here the sample spans 1,400,000 or so clones, 98% being singletons. Germline values: CDR1 MDHEN, CDR2 SYDVKM. V was trimmed by 6 bases and J by 6 bases, leaving 9 bases between them. The CDR3 spans 12 residues. The gene calls are TRBV28 and TRBJ1-5; D ambiguous. The sequence derives from a man aged 25 to 40 in good health. Source material: naive CD4+ T cells sorted from blood. Specified subset: CD45RA+ positively selected. The chain's CDR3 is CASRLESQPQHF. DNA of the CDR3: TGTGCCAGCAGGCTTGAGAGTCAGCCCCAGCATTTT. Filled out from reference TRBV28 and TRBJ1-5, the complete variable domain reads DVKVTQSSRYLVKRTGEKVFLECVQDMDHENMFWYRQDPGLGLRLIYFSYDVKMKEKGDIPEGYSVSREKKERFSLILESASTNQTSMYLCASRLESQPQHFGDGTRLSIL.